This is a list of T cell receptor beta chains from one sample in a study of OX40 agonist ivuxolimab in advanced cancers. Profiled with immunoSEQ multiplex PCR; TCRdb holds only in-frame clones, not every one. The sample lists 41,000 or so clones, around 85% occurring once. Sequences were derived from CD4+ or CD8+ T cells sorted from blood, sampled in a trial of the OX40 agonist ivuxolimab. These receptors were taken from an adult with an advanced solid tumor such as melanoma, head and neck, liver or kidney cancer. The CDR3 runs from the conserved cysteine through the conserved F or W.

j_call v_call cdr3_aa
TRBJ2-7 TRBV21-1 CASSTAGQGAYEQYF
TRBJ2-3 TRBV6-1 CASSDLKSDTQYF
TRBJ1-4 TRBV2 CASFRQINEKLFF
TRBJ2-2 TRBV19 CASSTISGRGTGELFF
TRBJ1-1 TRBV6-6 CASSDTGGEAFF
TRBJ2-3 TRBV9 CASSVSGSTDTQYF
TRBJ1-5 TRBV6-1 CAGGTDDNQPQHF
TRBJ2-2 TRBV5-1 CASSLDHTGELFF
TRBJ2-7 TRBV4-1 CASSQGGIGGGYEQYF
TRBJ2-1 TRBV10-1 CASSERGATEQFF
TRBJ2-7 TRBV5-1 CASSQGLAGAEQYF
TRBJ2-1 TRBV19 CASSGRKDRSSYNEQFF
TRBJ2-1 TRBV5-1 CASSPGTSGRAIAVNEQFF
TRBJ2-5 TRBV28 CASSLTGGELEETQYF
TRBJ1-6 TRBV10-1 CASPFLGGLLSSYNSPLHF
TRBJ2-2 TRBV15 CATTRSLAGELFF
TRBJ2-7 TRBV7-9 CASSLAGLVNYEQYF
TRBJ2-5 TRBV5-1 CASSFMVTQETQYF
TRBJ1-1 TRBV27 CASSSFGRGTEAFF
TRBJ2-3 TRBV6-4 CASSVFGDTDTQYF
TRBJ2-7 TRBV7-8 CASSLTGGETYEQYF
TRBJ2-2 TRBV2 CASNRLSGVPGELFF
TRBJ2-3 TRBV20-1 CSPSTDTQYF
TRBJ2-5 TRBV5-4 CASRPGTGRQETQYF
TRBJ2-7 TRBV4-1 CASSHPGVYEQYF
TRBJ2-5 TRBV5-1 CASSLGTRKQTQYF
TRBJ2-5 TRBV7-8 CASSVRLAAQETQYF
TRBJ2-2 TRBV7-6 CASSKTGGTGELFF
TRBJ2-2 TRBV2 CASPRASVNTGELFF
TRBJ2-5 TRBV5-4 CASSFQGGETQYF
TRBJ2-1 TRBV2 CASSRDRAGNEQFF
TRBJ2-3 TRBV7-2 CASSLDSRLNTQYF
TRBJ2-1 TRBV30 CAWREVNEQFF
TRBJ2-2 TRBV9 CASRVGTSATGELFF
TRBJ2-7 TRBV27 CASSSPGRGNEQYF
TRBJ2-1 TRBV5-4 CASSPSSPSGRANEQFF
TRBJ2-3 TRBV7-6 CASSLGQLGDTQYF
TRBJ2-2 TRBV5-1 CASSLVLRTQKGTGELFF
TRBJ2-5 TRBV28 CASKTPSEETQYF
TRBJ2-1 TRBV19 CASTPGGLFLATTNEQFF
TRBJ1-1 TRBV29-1 CSVIPRAGGHTEAFF
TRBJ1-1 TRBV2 CASSVRIMNTEAFF
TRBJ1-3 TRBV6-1 CASRRTGDGNTIYF
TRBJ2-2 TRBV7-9 CASSAYGDYPTGELFF
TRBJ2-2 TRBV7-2 CASSLVPLAGTGELFF
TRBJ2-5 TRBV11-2 CASSSVETQYF
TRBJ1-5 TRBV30 CAWSVRLGGTNQPQHF
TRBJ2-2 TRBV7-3 CASKDTPGELFF
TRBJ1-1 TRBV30 CAWSVSRETEAFF
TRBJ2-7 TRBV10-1 CASSRDRRHEQYF
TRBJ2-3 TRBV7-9 CASSLAQRRTYGTDTQYF
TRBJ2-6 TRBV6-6 CASTYTNRAGANVLTF
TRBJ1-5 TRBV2 CASRTGTAAQHF
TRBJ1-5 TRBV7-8 CASSRGGQPQHF
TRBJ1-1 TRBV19 CASRSVSRGGKNTEAFF
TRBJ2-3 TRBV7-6 CASSLGYTQYF